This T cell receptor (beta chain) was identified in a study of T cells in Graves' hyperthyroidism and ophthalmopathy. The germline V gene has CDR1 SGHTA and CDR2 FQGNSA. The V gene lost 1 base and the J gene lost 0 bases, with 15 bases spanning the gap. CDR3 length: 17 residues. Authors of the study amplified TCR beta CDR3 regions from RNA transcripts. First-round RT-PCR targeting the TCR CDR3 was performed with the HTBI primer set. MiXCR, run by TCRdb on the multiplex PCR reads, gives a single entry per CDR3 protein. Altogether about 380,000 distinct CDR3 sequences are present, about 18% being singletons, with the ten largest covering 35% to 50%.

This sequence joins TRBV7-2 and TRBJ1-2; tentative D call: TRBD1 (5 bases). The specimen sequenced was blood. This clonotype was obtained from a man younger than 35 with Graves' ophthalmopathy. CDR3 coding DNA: TGTGCCAGCAGCTTAGGGGGTAACTGGACACCTAACTATGGCTACACCTTC. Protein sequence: CASSLGGNWTPNYGYTF.